The following is a TCR beta chain sequence with its context. The entry originates in a study of blood T cell repertoires in COVID-19. TCRdb's copy holds only in-frame clones and misses some; the assay was immunoSEQ multiplex PCR. The table lists 250,000 or so clones, around 90% of them singletons. Specimen: PBMCs or T cells enriched from blood (not recorded which). This TCR derives from a woman in her thirties with acute COVID-19.

The CDR3 DNA sequence: TGTGCCAGCAACGACAGGGGGAATACCGGGGAGCTGTTTTTT. Its translation is CASNDRGNTGELFF. The chain recombines TRBV28 with TRBJ2-2, with TRBD1 matching 9 bases. There are 14 residues in the CDR3. Germline-derived CDR1 and CDR2 are MDHEN and SYDVKM. J gave up 5 bases and V 7 bases, and 5 bases lay outside the gene matches.